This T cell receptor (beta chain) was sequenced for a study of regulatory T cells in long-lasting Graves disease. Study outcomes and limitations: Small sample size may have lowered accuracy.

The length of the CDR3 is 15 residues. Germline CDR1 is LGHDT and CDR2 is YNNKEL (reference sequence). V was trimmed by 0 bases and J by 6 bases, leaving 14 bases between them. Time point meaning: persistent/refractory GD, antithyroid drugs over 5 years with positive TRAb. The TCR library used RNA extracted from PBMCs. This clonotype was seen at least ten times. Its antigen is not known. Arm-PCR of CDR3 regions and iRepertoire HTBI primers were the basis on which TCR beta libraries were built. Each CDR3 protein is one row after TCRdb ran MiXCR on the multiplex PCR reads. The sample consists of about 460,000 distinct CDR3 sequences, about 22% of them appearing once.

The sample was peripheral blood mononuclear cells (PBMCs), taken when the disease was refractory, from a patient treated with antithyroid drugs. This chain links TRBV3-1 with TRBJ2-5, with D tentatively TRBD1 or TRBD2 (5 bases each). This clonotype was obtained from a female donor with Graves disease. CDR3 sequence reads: CASSQDFQGRQTQYF. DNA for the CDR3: TGTGCCAGCAGCCAAGATTTCCAGGGACGACAGACCCAGTACTTC.